This T cell receptor beta chain was sequenced in a study of cytomegalovirus exposure and HLA in healthy donors. 13 Jbeta primers and 60 Vbeta primers were used for the PCR. Sequenced by immunoSEQ multiplex PCR; TCRdb stores in-frame clones only, minus some. This table holds 80,000 to 100,000 clones, around 73% found once. This clone was seen more than once but under ten times. The length of the CDR3 is 15 residues. In germline, CDR1 is SGHNT, CDR2 YENEEA. Between the trimmed V and J ends, which lost 6 bases and 0 bases, there was a span of 9 bases. This TCR was recovered from a female donor in good health and CMV-seronegative. The sample taken for sequencing was PBMCs. The chain combines TRBV11-3 with TRBJ2-6; D unresolved. The CDR3 coding sequence is TGTGCCAGCAGTTTTGCGGTCTCTGGGGCCAACGTCCTGACTTTC. It yields the protein CASSFAVSGANVLTF.